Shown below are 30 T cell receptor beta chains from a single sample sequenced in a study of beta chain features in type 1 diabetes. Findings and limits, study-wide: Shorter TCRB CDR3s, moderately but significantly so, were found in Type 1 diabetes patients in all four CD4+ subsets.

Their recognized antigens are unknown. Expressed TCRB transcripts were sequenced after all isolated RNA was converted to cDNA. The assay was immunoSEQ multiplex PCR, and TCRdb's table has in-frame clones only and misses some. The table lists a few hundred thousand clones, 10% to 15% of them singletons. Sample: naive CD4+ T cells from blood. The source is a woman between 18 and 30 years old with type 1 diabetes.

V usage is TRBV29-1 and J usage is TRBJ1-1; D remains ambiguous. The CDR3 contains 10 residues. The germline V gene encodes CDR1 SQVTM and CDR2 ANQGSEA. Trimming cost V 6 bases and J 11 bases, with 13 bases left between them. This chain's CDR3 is CSVADATAFF. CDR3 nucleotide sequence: TGCAGCGTAGCGGACGCGACGGCTTTCTTT.

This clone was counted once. The CDR3 sequence is CASSLAGTSLADTQYF. The CDR3 nucleotides are TGTGCCAGCAGTTTAGCCGGGACTAGTTTGGCAGATACGCAGTATTTT. The rearrangement links TRBV27 to TRBJ2-3; 8 nucleotides agree with TRBD2. The CDR3 totals 16 residues. Germline CDR1 and CDR2: MNHEY and SMNVEV (reference sequence). V was clipped by 2 bases and J by 4 bases; unmatched bases: 8.

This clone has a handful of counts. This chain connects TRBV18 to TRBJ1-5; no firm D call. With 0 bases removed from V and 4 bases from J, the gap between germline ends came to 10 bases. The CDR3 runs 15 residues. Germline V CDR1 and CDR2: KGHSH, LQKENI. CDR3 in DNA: TGTGCCAGCTCACCACCTGGAGGGATGAATCAGCCCCAGCATTTT. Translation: CASSPPGGMNQPQHF. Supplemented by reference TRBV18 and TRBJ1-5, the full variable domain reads NAGVMQNPRHLVRRRGQEARLRCSPMKGHSHVYWYRQLPEEGLKFMVYLQKENIIDESGMPKERFSAEFPKEGPSILRIQQVVRGDSAAYFCASSPPGGMNQPQHFGDGTRLSIL.

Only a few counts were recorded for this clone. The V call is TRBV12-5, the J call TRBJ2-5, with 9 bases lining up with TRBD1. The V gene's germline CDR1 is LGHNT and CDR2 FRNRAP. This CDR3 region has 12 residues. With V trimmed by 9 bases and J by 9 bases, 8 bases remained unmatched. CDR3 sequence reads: CASRDRDAAQYF. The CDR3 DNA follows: TGTGCTAGCCGGGACAGGGATGCGGCCCAGTACTTC.

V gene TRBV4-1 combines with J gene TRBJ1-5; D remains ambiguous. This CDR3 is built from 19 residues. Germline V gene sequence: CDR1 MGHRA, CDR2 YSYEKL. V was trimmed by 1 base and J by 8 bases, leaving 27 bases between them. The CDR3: CASSQGLGSVRAVGEPQHF. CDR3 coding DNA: TGCGCCAGCAGCCAAGGGCTCGGGAGCGTCCGGGCTGTTGGTGAGCCCCAGCATTTT.

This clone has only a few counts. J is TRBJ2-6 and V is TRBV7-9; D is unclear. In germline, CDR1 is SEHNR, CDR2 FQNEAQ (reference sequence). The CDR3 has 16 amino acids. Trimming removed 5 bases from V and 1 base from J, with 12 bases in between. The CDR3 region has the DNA TGTGCCAGCAGCCCCCGAGGAACATCTGGGGCCAACGTCCTGACTTTC. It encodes CASSPRGTSGANVLTF.

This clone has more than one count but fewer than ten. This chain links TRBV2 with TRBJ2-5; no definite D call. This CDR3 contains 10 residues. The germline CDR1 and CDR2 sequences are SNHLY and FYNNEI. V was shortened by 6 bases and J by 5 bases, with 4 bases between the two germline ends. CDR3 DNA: TGTGCCAGCAGCTTTGAGACCCAGTACTTC. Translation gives CASSFETQYF.

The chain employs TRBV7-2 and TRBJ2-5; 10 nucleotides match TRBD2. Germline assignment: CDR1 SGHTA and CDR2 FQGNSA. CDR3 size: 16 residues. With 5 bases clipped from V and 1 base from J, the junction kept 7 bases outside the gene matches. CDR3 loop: CASSPRASGGQETQYF. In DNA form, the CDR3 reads TGTGCCAGCAGCCCAAGGGCTAGCGGGGGCCAAGAGACCCAGTACTTC.

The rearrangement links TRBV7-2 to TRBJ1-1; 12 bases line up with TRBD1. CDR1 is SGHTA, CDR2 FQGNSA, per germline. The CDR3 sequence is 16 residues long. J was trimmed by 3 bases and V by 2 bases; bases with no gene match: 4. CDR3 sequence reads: CASSLWGQGADTEAFF. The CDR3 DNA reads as TGTGCCAGCAGCTTATGGGGACAGGGGGCCGACACTGAAGCTTTCTTT.

The CDR3 loop reads CATLGGTATDTQYF. CDR3 nucleotide sequence: TGTGCCACCCTTGGCGGGACAGCCACAGATACGCAGTATTTT. J is TRBJ2-3 and V is TRBV10-3; a possible D gene is TRBD1 (7 bases). V was trimmed by 10 bases and J by 2 bases, leaving 16 bases between them. The CDR3 has 14 residues. CDR1 is ENHRY, CDR2 SYGVKD, per germline.

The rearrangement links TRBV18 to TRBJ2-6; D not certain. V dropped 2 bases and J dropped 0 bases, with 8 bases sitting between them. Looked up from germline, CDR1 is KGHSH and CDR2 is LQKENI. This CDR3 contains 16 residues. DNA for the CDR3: TGTGCCAGCTCACCAAATCTAAGCTCTGGGGCCAACGTCCTGACTTTC. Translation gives CASSPNLSSGANVLTF.

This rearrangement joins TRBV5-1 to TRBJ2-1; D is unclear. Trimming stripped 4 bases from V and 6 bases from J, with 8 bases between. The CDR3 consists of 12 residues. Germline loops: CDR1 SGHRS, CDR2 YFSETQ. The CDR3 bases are TGCGCCAGCAGCACCGACTCCAATGAGCAGTTCTTC. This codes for CASSTDSNEQFF. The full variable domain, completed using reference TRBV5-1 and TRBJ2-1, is KAGVTQTPRYLIKTRGQQVTLSCSPISGHRSVSWYQQTPGQGLQFLFEYFSETQRNKGNFPGRFSGRQFSNSRSEMNVSTLELGDSALYLCASSTDSNEQFFGPGTRLTVL.

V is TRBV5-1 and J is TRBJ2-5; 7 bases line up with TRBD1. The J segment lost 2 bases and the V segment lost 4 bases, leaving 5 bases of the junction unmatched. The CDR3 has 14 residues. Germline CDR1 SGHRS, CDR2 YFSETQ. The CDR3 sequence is CASSRWTGQETQYF. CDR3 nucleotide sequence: TGCGCCAGCAGCCGCTGGACAGGACAAGAGACCCAGTACTTC.

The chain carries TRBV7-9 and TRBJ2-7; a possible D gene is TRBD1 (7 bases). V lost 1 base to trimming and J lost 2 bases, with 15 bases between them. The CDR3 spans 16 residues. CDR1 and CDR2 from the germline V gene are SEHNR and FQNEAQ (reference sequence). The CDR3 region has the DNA TGTGCCAGCAGCTTAGGCTCGGGGGACAGACCCTACGAGCAGTACTTC. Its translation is CASSLGSGDRPYEQYF. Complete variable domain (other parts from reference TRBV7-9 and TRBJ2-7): DTGVSQNPRHKITKRGQNVTFRCDPISEHNRLYWYRQTLGQGPEFLTYFQNEAQLEKSRLLSDRFSAERPKGSFSTLEIQRTEQGDSAMYLCASSLGSGDRPYEQYFGPGTRLTVT.

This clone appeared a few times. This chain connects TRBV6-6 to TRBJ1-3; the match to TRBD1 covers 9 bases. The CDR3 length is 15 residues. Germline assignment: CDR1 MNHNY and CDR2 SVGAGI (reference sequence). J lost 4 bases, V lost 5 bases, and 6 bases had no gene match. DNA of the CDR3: TGTGCCAGCAGTCAACAGGGGGCACGAGGAAACACCATATATTTT. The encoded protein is CASSQQGARGNTIYF.

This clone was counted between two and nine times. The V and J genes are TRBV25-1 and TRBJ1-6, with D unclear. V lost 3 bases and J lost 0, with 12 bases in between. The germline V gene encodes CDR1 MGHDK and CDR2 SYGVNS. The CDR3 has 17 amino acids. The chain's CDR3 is CASSDPPEASYNSPLHF. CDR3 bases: TGTGCCAGCAGTGACCCTCCCGAGGCCTCCTATAATTCACCCCTCCACTTT. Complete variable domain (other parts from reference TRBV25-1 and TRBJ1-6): EADIYQTPRYLVIGTGKKITLECSQTMGHDKMYWYQQDPGMELHLIHYSYGVNSTEKGDLSSESTVSRIRTEHFPLTLESARPSHTSQYLCASSDPPEASYNSPLHFGNGTRLTVT.

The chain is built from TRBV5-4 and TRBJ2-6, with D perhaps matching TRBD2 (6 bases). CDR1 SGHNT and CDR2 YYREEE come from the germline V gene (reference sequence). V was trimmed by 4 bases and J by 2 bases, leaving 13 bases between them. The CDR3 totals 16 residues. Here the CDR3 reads CASSPTGEAGANVLTF. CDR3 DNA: TGTGCCAGCAGCCCGACGGGAGAGGCTGGGGCCAACGTCCTGACTTTC.

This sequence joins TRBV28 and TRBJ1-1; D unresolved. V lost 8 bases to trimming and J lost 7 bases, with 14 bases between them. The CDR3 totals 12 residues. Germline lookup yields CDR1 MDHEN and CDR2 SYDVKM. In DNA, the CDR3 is TGTGCCAGCGTACCCCAAACAGATGAAGCTTTCTTT. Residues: CASVPQTDEAFF.

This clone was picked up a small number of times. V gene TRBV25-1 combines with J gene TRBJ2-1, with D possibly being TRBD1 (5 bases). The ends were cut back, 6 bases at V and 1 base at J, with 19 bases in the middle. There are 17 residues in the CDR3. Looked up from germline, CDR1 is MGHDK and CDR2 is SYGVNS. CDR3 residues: CASSLSMGLVSYNEQFF. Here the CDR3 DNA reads TGTGCCAGCAGCCTTTCAATGGGGCTAGTTTCCTACAATGAGCAGTTCTTC.

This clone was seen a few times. This chain's CDR3 is CASSPSDRGETQYF. As DNA, the CDR3 is TGTGCCAGCAGTCCGTCGGACAGGGGCGAGACCCAGTACTTC. This chain connects TRBV28 to TRBJ2-5; 9 bases fit TRBD1. The CDR3 is 14 residues long. Trimming took 5 bases from V and 5 from J; bases not matched to a gene: 6. The germline gives CDR1 MDHEN, CDR2 SYDVKM.

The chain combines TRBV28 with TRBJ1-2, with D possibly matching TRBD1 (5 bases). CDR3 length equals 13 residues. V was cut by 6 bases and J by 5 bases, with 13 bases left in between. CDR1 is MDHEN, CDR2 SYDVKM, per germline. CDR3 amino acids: CASSGPGGYGYTF. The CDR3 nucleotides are TGTGCCAGCAGCGGACCGGGGGGATATGGCTACACCTTC.

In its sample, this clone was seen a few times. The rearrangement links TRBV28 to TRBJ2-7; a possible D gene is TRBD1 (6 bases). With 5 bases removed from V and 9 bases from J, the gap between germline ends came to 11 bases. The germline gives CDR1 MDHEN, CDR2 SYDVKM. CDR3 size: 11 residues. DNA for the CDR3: TGTGCCAGCAGTCGAAGGGGGTCGCAGTACTTC. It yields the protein CASSRRGSQYF.

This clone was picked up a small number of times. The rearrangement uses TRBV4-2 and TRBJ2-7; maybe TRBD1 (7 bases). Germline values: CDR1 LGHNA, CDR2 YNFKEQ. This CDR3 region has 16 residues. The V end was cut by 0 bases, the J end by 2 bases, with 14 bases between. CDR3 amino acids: CASSQEGAGGPYEQYF. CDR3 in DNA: TGTGCCAGCAGCCAAGAGGGGGCAGGGGGGCCCTACGAGCAGTACTTC.

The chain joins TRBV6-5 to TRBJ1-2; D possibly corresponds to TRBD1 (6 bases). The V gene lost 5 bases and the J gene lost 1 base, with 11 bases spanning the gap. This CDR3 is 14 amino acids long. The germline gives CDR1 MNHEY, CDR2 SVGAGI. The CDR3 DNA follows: TGTGCCAGCAGTCGGGACACGATTAACTATGGCTACACCTTC. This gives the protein CASSRDTINYGYTF.

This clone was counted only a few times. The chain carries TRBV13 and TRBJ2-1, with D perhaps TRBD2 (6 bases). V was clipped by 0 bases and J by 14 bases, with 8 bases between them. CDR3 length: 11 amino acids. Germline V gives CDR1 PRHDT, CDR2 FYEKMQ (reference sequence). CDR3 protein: CASSLGRGKFF. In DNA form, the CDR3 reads TGTGCCAGCAGCTTAGGACGGGGGAAGTTCTTC.

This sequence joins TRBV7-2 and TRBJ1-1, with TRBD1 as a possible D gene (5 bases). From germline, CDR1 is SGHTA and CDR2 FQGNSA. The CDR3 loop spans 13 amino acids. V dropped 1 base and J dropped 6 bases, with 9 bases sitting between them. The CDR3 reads CASSLEGASEAFF. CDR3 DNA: TGTGCCAGCAGCTTAGAAGGGGCTTCTGAAGCTTTCTTT.

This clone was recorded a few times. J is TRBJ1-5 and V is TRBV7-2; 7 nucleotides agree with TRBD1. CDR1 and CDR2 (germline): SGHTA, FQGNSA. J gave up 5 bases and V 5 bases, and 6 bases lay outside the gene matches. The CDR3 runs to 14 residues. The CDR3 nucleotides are TGTGCCAGCAGCCGAGGGACAGCCTATCAGCCCCAGCATTTT. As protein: CASSRGTAYQPQHF.

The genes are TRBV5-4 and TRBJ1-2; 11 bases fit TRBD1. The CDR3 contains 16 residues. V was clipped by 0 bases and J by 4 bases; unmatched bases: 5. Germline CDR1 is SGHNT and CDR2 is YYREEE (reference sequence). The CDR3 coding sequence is TGTGCCAGCAGCTTGGAGGCGGGGACAGGGGGCTATGGCTACACCTTC. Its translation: CASSLEAGTGGYGYTF.

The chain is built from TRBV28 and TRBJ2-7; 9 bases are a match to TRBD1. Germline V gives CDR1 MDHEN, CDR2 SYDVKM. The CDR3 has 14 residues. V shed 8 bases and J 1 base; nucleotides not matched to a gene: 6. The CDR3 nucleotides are TGTGCCAGCCTCCGACAGGGGGAATCCTACGAGCAGTACTTC. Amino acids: CASLRQGESYEQYF. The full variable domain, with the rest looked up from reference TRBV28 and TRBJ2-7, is DVKVTQSSRYLVKRTGEKVFLECVQDMDHENMFWYRQDPGLGLRLIYFSYDVKMKEKGDIPEGYSVSREKKERFSLILESASTNQTSMYLCASLRQGESYEQYFGPGTRLTVT.

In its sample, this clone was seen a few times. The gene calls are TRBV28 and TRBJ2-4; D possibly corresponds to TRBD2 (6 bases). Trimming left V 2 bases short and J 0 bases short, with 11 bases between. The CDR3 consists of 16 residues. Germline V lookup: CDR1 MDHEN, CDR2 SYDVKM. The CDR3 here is CASSLRGNLAKNIQYF. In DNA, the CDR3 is TGTGCCAGCAGTTTACGGGGGAACCTAGCCAAAAACATTCAGTACTTC.